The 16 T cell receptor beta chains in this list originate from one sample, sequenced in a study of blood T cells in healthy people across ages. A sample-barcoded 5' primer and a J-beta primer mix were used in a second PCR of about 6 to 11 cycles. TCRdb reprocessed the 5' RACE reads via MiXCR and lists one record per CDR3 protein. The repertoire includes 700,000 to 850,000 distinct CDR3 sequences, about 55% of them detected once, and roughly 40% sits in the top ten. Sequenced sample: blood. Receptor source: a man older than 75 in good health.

The CDR3 is CASSLPGSGGEKLFF. CDR3 in DNA: TGCGCCAGCAGCCTCCCGGGCTCAGGGGGTGAAAAACTGTTTTTT. The chain employs TRBV5-1 and TRBJ1-4; 7 bases match TRBD1. The CDR3 extends over 15 amino acids. Trimming cost V 4 bases and J 7 bases; bases outside gene matches: 10. The V gene's germline CDR1 is SGHRS and CDR2 YFSETQ.

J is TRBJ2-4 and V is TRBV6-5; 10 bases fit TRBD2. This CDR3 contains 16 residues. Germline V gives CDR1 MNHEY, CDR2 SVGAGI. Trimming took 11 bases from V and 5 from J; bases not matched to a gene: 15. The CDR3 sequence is CAGRLAGTWGENIQYF. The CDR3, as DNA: TGTGCCGGCCGACTAGCGGGTACCTGGGGGGAAAACATTCAGTACTTC.

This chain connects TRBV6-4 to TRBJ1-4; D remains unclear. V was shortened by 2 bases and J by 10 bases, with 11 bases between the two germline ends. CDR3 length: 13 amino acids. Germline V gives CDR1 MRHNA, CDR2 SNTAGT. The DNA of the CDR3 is TGTGCCAGCAGTGACCAAATGGGAGGAAAACTGTTTTTT. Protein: CASSDQMGGKLFF.

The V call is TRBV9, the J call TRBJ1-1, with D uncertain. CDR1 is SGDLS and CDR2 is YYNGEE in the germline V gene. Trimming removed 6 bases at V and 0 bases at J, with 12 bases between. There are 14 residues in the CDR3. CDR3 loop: CASNRDPLNTEAFF. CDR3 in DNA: TGTGCCAGCAACCGAGATCCCTTGAACACTGAAGCTTTCTTT.

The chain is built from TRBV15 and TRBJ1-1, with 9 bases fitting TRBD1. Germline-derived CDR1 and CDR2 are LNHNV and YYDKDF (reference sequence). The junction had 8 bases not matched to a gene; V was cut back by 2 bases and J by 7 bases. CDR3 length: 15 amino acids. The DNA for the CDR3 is TGTGCCACCAGCAGATCCGGGACAGGGTCCCTTGAAGCTTTCTTT. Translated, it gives CATSRSGTGSLEAFF. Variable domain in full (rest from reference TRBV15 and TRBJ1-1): DAMVIQNPRYQVTQFGKPVTLSCSQTLNHNVMYWYQQKSSQAPKLLFHYYDKDFNNEADTPDNFQSRRPNTSFCFLDIRSPGLGDTAMYLCATSRSGTGSLEAFFGQGTRLTVV.

The CDR3 nucleotides are TGTGCCAGCAGCTTGTCCCGTTCCGAGCAGTACTTC. This translates into CASSLSRSEQYF. The rearrangement links TRBV5-6 to TRBJ2-7; D gene unclear. V lost 1 base, J lost 6 bases, and 8 bases lay in between. Germline CDR1 is SGHDT and CDR2 is YYEEEE. The CDR3 extends over 12 amino acids.

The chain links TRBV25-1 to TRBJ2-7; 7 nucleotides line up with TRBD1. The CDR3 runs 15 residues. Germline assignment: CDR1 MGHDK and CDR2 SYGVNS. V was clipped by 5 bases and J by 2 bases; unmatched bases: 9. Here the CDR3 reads CASSLGQASTYEQYF. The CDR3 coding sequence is TGTGCCAGCAGTCTCGGACAGGCCTCGACCTACGAGCAGTACTTC.

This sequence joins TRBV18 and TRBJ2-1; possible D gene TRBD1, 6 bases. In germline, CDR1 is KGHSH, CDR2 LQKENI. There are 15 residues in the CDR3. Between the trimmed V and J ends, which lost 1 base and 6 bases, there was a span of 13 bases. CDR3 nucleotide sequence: TGTGCCAGCTCACCACAGGGGATAGGGGGCAATGAGCAGTTCTTC. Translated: CASSPQGIGGNEQFF.

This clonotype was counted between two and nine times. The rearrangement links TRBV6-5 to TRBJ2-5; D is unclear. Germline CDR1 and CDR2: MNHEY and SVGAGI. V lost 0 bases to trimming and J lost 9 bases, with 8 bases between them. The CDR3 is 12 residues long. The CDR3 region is CASSYSGFAQYF. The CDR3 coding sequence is TGTGCCAGCAGTTACTCGGGTTTTGCCCAGTACTTC.

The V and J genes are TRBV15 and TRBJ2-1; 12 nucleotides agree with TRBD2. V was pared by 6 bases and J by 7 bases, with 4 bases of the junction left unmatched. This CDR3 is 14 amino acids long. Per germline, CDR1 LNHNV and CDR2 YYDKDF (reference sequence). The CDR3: CATRILAGGNEQFF. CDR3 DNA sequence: TGTGCCACCAGGATACTAGCGGGAGGAAATGAGCAGTTCTTC.

The CDR3 region is CASNLGGPDNEQYF. The CDR3 bases are TGTGCCAGCAACTTGGGGGGCCCCGACAATGAGCAGTACTTC. The chain recombines TRBV9 with TRBJ2-5, with D possibly being TRBD1 or TRBD2 (6 bases each). V lost 6 bases to trimming and J lost 11 bases, with 23 bases between them. The CDR3 runs 14 residues. In germline, CDR1 is SGDLS, CDR2 YYNGEE.

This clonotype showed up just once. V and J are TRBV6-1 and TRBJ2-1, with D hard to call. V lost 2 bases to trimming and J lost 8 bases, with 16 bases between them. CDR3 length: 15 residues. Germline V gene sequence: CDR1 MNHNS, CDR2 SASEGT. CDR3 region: CASSESAITGDEQFF. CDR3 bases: TGTGCCAGCAGTGAATCGGCTATCACGGGCGATGAGCAGTTCTTC.

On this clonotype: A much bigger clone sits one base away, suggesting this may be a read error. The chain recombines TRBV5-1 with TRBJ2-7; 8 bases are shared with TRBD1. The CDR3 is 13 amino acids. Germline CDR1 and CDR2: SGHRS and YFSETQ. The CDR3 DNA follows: TGCGCCGGCAGCTTGGGACAGGTCTACGAGCAGTACTTC. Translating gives CAGSLGQVYEQYF.

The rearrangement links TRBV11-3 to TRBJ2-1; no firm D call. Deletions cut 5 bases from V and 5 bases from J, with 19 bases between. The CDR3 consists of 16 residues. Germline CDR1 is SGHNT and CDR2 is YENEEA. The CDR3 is CASSLRTIAINNEQFF. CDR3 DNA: TGTGCCAGCAGCCTTAGGACCATAGCCATCAACAATGAGCAGTTCTTC. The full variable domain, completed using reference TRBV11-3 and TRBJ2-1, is EAGVVQSPRYKIIEKKQPVAFWCNPISGHNTLYWYLQNLGQGPELLIRYENEEAVDDSQLPKDRFSAERLKGVDSTLKIQPAELGDSAVYLCASSLRTIAINNEQFFGPGTRLTVL.

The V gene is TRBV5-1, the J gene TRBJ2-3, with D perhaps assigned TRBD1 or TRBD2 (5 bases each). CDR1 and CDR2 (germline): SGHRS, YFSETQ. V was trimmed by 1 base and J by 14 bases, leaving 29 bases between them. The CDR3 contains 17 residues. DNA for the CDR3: TGCGCCAGCAGCTTGAAGTCGGGGCAAGCTAATCCCAGATACGCGTATTTT. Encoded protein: CASSLKSGQANPRYAYF.

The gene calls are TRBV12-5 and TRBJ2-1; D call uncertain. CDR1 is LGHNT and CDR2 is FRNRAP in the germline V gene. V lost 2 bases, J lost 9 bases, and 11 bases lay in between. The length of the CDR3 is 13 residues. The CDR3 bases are TGTGCTAGTGGTTTGCTTCCGTCCGGTGAGCAGTTCTTC. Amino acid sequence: CASGLLPSGEQFF.